These T cell receptor beta chains were read from a single sample in a study of monozygotic twins with cystic fibrosis. Assay: immunoSEQ multiplex PCR; the TCRdb copy retains only in-frame clones and omits some. The sample records about 15,000 clones, about 96% being singletons. Sequencing input: blood. All receptors come from a girl aged 2 to 9 with cystic fibrosis. Each CDR3 is given with its conserved first and last residue. D genes are given only for firm matches. Rows may omit the clone size; those that give it use once, few, many or a size class.

j_call d_call clone_size v_call cdr3_aa cdr3_nt
TRBJ1-2 TRBD1 . TRBV6-1 CASSRTGSNYGYTF TGTGCCAGCAGCCGGACAGGTTCTAACTATGGCTACACCTTC
TRBJ2-7 . . TRBV9 CASSTDGGEMGEQYF TGTGCCAGCAGCACCGACGGAGGAGAAATGGGCGAGCAGTACTTC
TRBJ2-5 . . TRBV5-1 CASSLSEAQETQYF TGCGCCAGCAGCTTAAGCGAGGCCCAAGAGACCCAGTACTTC
TRBJ2-2 TRBD2 . TRBV19 CASSIGLAGVGTGELFF TGTGCCAGTAGTATAGGACTAGCGGGGGTAGGCACCGGGGAGCTGTTTTTT
TRBJ1-2 . once TRBV6-5 CASSYSIASYGYTF TGTGCCAGCAGTTACTCGATCGCTTCTTATGGCTACACCTTC
TRBJ2-1 . . TRBV12-5 CASGATGGEQFF TGTGCTAGTGGGGCGACGGGCGGTGAGCAGTTCTTC
TRBJ2-7 TRBD2 once TRBV5-1 CASSPRLAGLTYEQYF TGCGCCAGCAGCCCCAGACTAGCGGGACTTACCTACGAGCAGTACTTC
TRBJ2-7 . . TRBV9 CASSVVGSSGEQYF TGTGCCAGCAGCGTAGTTGGCTCCTCTGGCGAGCAGTACTTC
TRBJ2-5 TRBD2 . TRBV5-4 CASSWGLAGGETQYF TGTGCCAGCAGCTGGGGACTAGCGGGGGGAGAGACCCAGTACTTC
TRBJ1-5 . . TRBV28 CASSLFRELGQPQHF TGTGCCAGCAGTTTATTCAGGGAGTTAGGGCAGCCCCAGCATTTT
TRBJ2-7 TRBD1 . TRBV10-3 CAISEPNRGPPGEQYF TGTGCCATCAGTGAGCCAAACAGGGGGCCGCCGGGAGAGCAGTACTTC
TRBJ1-1 . . TRBV9 CASSPDMNTEAFF TGTGCCAGCTCTCCAGACATGAACACTGAAGCTTTCTTT
TRBJ1-4 TRBD1 . TRBV6-1 CASSERQGQYRPNEKLFF TGTGCCAGCAGTGAAAGACAGGGACAGTACAGACCTAATGAAAAACTGTTTTTT
TRBJ2-3 . . TRBV10-1 CASSANRDTQYF TGCGCCAGCAGTGCGAATCGGGATACGCAGTATTTT
TRBJ2-2 . . TRBV5-8 CASSLDPYSMNTGELFF TGTGCCAGCAGCTTAGATCCTTATAGCATGAACACCGGGGAGCTGTTTTTT
TRBJ2-1 TRBD1 . TRBV5-4 CASSSGQGVVYEQFF TGTGCCAGCAGCTCCGGACAGGGTGTCGTCTATGAGCAGTTCTTC
TRBJ2-5 . . TRBV18 CASSPESETQYF TGTGCCAGCTCACCGGAGTCCGAGACCCAGTACTTC
TRBJ2-1 . . TRBV29-1 CSVGGVSEQFF TGCAGCGTTGGAGGGGTGAGTGAGCAGTTCTTC
TRBJ2-2 TRBD2 . TRBV11-3 CASRLAGAGELFF TGTGCCAGCAGACTAGCGGGGGCCGGGGAGCTGTTTTTT
TRBJ2-7 . . TRBV4-3 CASSQENRRARGEQYF TGCGCCAGCAGCCAAGAAAATAGGAGAGCGAGAGGCGAGCAGTACTTC
TRBJ1-4 TRBD1 once TRBV7-2 CASSLGNRQGRYEKLFF TGTGCCAGCAGCTTAGGGAACAGACAGGGACGTTATGAAAAACTGTTTTTT
TRBJ1-6 . . TRBV11-3 CASSSWGNNSPLHF TGTGCCAGCAGCTCGTGGGGCAATAATTCACCCCTCCACTTT
TRBJ1-6 . . TRBV21-1 CASSNEDASNSPLHF TGTGCCAGCAGCAATGAGGACGCCTCGAATTCACCCCTCCACTTT
TRBJ2-1 . . TRBV7-2 CASSPPYGLGGEQFF TGTGCCAGCAGCCCCCCGTATGGGCTCGGGGGTGAGCAGTTCTTC
TRBJ2-7 TRBD1 . TRBV9 CASSPTGQGYEQYF TGTGCCAGCAGCCCAACAGGACAGGGGTACGAGCAGTACTTC
TRBJ1-1 . . TRBV6-5 CASSHIQTVNTEAFF TGTGCCAGCAGTCATATTCAGACCGTGAACACTGAAGCTTTCTTT
TRBJ1-2 . . TRBV11-2 CASSETPYGYTF TGTGCCAGCAGCGAGACCCCTTACGGCTACACCTTC
TRBJ1-5 TRBD1 . TRBV18 CASSPGTDNQPQHF TGTGCCAGCTCACCCGGGACAGATAATCAGCCCCAGCATTTT
TRBJ2-3 . . TRBV14 CASSQGIFAGTDTQYF TGTGCCAGCAGCCAAGGAATCTTCGCAGGCACAGATACGCAGTATTTT
TRBJ2-1 TRBD2 . TRBV10-2 CASASGGANEQFF TGCGCCAGCGCTAGCGGGGGGGCCAATGAGCAGTTCTTC
TRBJ1-2 . . TRBV2 CASSWRGPDGYTF TGTGCCAGCAGTTGGAGGGGACCGGATGGCTACACCTTC
TRBJ2-4 . . TRBV27 CASSSLGPAKNIQYF TGTGCCAGCAGTTCCCTTGGACCAGCCAAAAACATTCAGTACTTC
TRBJ1-3 . . TRBV19 CASTRDSGNTIYF TGTGCCAGTACCAGGGATTCAGGAAACACCATATATTTT
TRBJ1-6 . . TRBV5-5 CASSSGPLDSPLHF TGTGCCAGCAGCTCAGGGCCCCTTGATTCACCCCTCCACTTT
TRBJ1-2 . . TRBV19 CASSISTGNYGYTF TGTGCCAGTAGTATTTCCACAGGGAACTATGGCTACACCTTC
TRBJ2-5 TRBD1 . TRBV5-1 CASSPEGQPQETQYF TGCGCCAGCAGCCCCGAGGGACAGCCACAAGAGACCCAGTACTTC
TRBJ1-2 . . TRBV2 CASSSSNYGYTF TGTGCCAGCAGCTCCAGCAACTATGGCTACACCTTC
TRBJ2-5 . . TRBV7-7 CASSRGFQETQYF TGTGCTAGCAGTCGGGGGTTCCAAGAGACCCAGTACTTC
TRBJ1-2 . . TRBV9 CASSGPGRSLSYGYTF TGTGCCAGCAGCGGACCCGGGAGGTCGCTGAGCTATGGCTACACCTTC
TRBJ2-7 . . TRBV6-5 CASIRNRAPYEQYF TGTGCCAGCATACGAAACAGGGCCCCCTACGAGCAGTACTTC
TRBJ2-3 TRBD1 . TRBV30 CAWRTGYTDTQYF TGTGCCTGGAGGACAGGGTACACAGATACGCAGTATTTT